The clone carrying this T cell receptor beta chain has ten or more counts. The use of a sample-barcoded 5' primer and a J-beta primer mix characterized a second PCR of about 7 to 12 cycles. TCRdb ran MiXCR on the 5' RACE reads and lists one entry per CDR3 protein. The sample holds about 800,000 distinct CDR3 sequences, about half seen once. The record originates from a study of blood T cells in healthy people across ages. The wider study: Template switching retrieved approximately one barcoded beta molecule for each two T cells.

Peripheral blood from each donor was collected in a volume of about 9.9 milliliters. The CDR3 is 15 residues long. The germline gives CDR1 SGHTA, CDR2 FQGNSA. Trimming stripped 5 bases from V and 4 bases from J, with 18 bases between. V gene TRBV7-2 combines with J gene TRBJ2-7, with D maybe TRBD2 (5 bases). The clonotype originates from a man older than 75 in good health. Sequenced material: blood. CDR3 nucleotide sequence: TGTGCCAGCAGCGTGACCCCGGGAAACTCGTACGAGCAGTACTTC. This sequence encodes CASSVTPGNSYEQYF.